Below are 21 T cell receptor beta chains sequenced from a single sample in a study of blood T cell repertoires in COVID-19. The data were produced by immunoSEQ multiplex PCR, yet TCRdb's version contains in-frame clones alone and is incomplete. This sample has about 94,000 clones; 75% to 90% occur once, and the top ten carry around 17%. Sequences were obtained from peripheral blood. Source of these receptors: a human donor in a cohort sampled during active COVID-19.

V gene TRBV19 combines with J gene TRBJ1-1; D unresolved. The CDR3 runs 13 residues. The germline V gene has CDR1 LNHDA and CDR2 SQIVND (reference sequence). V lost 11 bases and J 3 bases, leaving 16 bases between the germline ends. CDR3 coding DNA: TGTGCCTCAGTTATGGGGAGGCACACTGAAGCTTTCTTT. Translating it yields CASVMGRHTEAFF.

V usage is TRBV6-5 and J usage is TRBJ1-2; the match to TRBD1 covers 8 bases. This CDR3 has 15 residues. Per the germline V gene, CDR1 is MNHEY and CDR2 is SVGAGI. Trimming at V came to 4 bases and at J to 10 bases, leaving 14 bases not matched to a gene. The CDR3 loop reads CASSSPSQGGEDYTF. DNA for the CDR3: TGTGCCAGCAGTTCCCCCTCACAGGGGGGCGAGGACTACACCTTC.

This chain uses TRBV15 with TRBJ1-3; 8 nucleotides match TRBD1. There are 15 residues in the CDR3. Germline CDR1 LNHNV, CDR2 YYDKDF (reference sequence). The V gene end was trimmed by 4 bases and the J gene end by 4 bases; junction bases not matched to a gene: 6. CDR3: CATSKGQGYGNTIYF. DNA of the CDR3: TGTGCCACCAGCAAAGGACAGGGTTACGGAAACACCATATATTTT.

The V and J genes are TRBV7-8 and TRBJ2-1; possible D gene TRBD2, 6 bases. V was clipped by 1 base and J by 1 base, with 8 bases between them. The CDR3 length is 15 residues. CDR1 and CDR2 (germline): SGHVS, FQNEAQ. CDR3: CASSLGRGSYNEQFF. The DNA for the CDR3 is TGTGCCAGCAGCTTAGGACGGGGGTCCTACAATGAGCAGTTCTTC.

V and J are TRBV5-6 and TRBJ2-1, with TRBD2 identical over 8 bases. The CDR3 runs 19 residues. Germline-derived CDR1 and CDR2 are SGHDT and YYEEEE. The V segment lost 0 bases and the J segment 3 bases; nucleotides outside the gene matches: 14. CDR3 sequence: CASSLGRAGGAYYYNEQFF. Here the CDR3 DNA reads TGTGCCAGCAGCTTGGGGAGGGCGGGGGGAGCCTACTACTACAATGAGCAGTTCTTC.

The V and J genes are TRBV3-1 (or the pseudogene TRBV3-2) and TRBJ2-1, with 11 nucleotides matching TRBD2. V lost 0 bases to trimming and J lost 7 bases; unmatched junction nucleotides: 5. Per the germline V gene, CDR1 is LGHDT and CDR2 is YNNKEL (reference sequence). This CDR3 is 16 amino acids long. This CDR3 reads CASSQDLASGRNEQFF. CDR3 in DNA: TGTGCCAGCAGCCAAGACTTGGCTAGCGGGAGGAATGAGCAGTTCTTC.

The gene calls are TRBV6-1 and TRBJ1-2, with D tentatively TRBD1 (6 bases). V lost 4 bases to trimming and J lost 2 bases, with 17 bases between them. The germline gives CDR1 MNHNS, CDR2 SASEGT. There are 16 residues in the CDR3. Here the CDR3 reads CASSANRVARNYGYTF. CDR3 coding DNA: TGTGCCAGCAGTGCAAACAGGGTCGCCCGAAACTATGGCTACACCTTC.

The CDR3 here is CASSFARAGYYGYTF. DNA of the CDR3: TGTGCCAGCAGCTTCGCCAGGGCGGGGTACTATGGCTACACCTTC. The V and J genes are TRBV5-4 and TRBJ1-2; possibly TRBD1 for D (5 bases). The CDR3 loop spans 15 amino acids. The germline V gene encodes CDR1 SGHNT and CDR2 YYREEE (reference sequence). V was cut by 2 bases and J by 3 bases, with 14 bases left in between.

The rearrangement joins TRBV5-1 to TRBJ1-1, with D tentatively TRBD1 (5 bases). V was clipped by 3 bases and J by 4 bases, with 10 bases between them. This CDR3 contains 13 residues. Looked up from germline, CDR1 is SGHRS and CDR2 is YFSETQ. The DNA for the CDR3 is TGCGCCAGCAGCTCCGGGGGGGGCACTGAAGCTTTCTTT. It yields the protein CASSSGGGTEAFF.

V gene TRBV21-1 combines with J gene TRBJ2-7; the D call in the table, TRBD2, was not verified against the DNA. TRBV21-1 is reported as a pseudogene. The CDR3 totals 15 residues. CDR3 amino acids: CASRGARGRRNEQYF. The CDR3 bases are TGTGCCAGCCGGGGGGCGCGCGGGAGGCGGAACGAGCAGTACTTC.

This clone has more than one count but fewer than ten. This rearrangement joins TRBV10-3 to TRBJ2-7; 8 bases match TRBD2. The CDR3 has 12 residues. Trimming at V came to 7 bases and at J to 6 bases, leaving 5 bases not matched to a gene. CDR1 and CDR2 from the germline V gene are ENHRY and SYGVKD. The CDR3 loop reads CAITNGRVEQYF. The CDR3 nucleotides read TGTGCCATCACTAACGGGAGGGTCGAGCAGTACTTC.

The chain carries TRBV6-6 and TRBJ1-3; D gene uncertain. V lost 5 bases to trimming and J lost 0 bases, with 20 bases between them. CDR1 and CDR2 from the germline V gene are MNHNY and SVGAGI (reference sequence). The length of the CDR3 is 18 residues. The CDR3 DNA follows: TGTGCCAGCAGTCCCAATCCCCCCACACAGTTCTCTGGAAACACCATATATTTT. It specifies CASSPNPPTQFSGNTIYF.

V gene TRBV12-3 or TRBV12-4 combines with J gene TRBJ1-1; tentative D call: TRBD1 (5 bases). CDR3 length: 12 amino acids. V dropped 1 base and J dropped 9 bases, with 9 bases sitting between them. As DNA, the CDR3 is TGTGCCAGCAGTTTAGACAGGAGAAAAGCTTTCTTT. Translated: CASSLDRRKAFF.

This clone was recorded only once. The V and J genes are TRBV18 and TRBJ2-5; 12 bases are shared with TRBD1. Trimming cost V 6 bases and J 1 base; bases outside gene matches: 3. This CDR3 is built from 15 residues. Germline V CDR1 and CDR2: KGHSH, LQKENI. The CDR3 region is CASSGTGGSQETQYF. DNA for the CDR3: TGTGCCAGCTCCGGGACAGGGGGCTCCCAAGAGACCCAGTACTTC.

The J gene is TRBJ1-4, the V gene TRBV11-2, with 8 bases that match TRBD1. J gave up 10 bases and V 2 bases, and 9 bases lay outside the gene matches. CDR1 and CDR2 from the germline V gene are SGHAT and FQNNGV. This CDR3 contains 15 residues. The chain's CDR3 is CASSLRPGQGRKLFF. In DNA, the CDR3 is TGTGCCAGCAGCTTAAGGCCCGGACAGGGCCGAAAACTGTTTTTT.

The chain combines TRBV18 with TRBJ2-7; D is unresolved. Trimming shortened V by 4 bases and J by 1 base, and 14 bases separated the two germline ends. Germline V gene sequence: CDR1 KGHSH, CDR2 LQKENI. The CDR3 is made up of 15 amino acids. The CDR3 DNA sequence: TGTGCCAGCTCACGAGGTCACCCTTGGTCCTACGAGCAGTACTTC. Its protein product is CASSRGHPWSYEQYF. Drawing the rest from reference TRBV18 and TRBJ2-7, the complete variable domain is NAGVMQNPRHLVRRRGQEARLRCSPMKGHSHVYWYRQLPEEGLKFMVYLQKENIIDESGMPKERFSAEFPKEGPSILRIQQVVRGDSAAYFCASSRGHPWSYEQYFGPGTRLTVT.

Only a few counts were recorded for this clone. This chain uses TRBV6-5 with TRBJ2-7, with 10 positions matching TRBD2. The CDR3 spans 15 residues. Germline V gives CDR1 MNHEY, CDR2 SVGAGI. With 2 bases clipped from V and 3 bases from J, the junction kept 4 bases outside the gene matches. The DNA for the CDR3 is TGTGCCAGCAGTTACCGAGCGGGAGGGCACTACGAGCAGTACTTC. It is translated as CASSYRAGGHYEQYF.

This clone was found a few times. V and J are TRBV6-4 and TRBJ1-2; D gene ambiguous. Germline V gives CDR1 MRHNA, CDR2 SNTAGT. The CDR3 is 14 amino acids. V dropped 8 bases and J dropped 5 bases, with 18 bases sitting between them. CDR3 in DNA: TGTGCCAGCCTCCTCGGCGGAGAGCAATATGGCTACACCTTC. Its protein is CASLLGGEQYGYTF.

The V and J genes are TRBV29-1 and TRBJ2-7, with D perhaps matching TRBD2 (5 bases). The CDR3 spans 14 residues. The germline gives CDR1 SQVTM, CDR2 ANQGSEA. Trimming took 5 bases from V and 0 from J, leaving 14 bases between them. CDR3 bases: TGCAGCGTTACGTCGAGGGAGAGCTCCTACGAGCAGTACTTC. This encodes CSVTSRESSYEQYF.

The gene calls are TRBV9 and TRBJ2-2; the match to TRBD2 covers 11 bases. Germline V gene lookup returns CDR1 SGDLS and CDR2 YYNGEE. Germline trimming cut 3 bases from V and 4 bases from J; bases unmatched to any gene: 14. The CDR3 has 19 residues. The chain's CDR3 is CASSESKTSGSWGTGELFF. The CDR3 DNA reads TGTGCCAGCAGCGAGTCGAAAACTAGCGGGAGCTGGGGCACCGGGGAGCTGTTTTTT.

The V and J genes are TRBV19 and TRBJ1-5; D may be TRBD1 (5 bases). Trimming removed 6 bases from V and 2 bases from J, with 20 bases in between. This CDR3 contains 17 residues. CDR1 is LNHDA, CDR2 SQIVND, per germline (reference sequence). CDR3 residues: CASSRLGGVERNQPQHF. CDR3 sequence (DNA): TGTGCCAGTAGCCGCCTTGGGGGGGTTGAACGCAATCAGCCCCAGCATTTT.